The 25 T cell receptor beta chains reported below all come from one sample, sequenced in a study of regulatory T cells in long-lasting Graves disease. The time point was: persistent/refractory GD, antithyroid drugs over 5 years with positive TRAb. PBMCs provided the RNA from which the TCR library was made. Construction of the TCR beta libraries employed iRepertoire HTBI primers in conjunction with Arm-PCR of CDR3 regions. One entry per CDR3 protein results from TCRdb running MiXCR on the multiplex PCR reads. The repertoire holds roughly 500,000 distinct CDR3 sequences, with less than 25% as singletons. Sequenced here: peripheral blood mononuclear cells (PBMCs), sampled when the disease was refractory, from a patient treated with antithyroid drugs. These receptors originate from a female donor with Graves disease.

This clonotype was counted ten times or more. The CDR3 region is CASSYHESTYEQYF. Here the CDR3 DNA reads TGTGCCAGCAGTTATCACGAGTCTACCTACGAGCAGTACTTC. This chain joins TRBV6-9 and TRBJ2-7; D is uncertain. Trimming left V 2 bases short and J 2 bases short, with 10 bases between. Germline V lookup: CDR1 MNHGY, CDR2 SVAAGI. The CDR3 covers 14 residues.

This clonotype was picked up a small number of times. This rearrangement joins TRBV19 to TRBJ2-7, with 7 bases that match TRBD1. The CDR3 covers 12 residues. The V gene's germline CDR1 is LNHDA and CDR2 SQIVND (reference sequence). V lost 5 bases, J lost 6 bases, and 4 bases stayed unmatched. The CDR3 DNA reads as TGTGCCAGTAGTTCTGACAGGGCCGAGCAGTACTTC. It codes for CASSSDRAEQYF.

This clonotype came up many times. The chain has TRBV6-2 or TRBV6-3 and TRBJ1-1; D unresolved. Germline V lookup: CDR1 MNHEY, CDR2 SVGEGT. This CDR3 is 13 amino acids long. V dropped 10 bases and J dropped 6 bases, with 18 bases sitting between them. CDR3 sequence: CATSAGWGSEAFF. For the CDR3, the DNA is TGTGCCACCTCGGCCGGTTGGGGATCTGAAGCTTTCTTT.

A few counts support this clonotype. Here the CDR3 DNA reads TGTGCCAGCAGCCCTCGGGGGTTGGGGTACGAGCAGTACTTC. As protein: CASSPRGLGYEQYF. The chain employs TRBV3-1 and TRBJ2-7, with D perhaps TRBD2 (6 bases). This CDR3 has 14 amino acids. The V gene lost 4 bases and the J gene lost 4 bases, with 14 bases spanning the gap. CDR1 is LGHDT, CDR2 YNNKEL, per germline (reference sequence).

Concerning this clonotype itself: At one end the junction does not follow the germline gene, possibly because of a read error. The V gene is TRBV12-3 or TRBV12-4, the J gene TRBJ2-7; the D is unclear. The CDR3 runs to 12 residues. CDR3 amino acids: CARSFVVYEQYF. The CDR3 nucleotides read TGTGCCCGCAGTTTCGTGGTGTACGAGCAGTACTTC.

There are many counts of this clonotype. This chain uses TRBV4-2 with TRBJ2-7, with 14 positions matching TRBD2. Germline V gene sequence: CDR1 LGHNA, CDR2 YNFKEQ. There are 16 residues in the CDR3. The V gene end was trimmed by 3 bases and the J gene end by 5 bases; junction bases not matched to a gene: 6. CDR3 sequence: CASSQTSGRADHEQYF. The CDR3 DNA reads TGTGCCAGCAGCCAGACTAGCGGGAGGGCCGACCACGAGCAGTACTTC.

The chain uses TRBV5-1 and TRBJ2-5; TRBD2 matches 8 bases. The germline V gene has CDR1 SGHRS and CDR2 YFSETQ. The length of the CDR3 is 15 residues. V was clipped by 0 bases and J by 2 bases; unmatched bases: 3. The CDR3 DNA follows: TGCGCCAGCAGCTTGGAAGGGACTAGGCAAGAGACCCAGTACTTC. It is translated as CASSLEGTRQETQYF.

This CDR3 reads CASSLSMGVETQYF. The CDR3 region has the DNA TGTGCCAGCAGTTTATCGATGGGGGTAGAGACCCAGTACTTC. The chain combines TRBV27 with TRBJ2-5; the D call may be TRBD1 or TRBD2 (5 bases each). The V gene lost 0 bases and the J gene lost 4 bases, with 9 bases spanning the gap. The CDR3 is 14 residues long. CDR1 is MNHEY and CDR2 is SMNVEV in the germline V gene (reference sequence).

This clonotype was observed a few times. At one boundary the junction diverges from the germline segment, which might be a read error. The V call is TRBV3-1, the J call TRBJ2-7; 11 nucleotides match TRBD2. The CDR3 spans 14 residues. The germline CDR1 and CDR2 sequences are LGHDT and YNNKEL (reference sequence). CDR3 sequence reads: CASSQGPTSGNLFF. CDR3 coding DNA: TGTGCCAGCAGCCAAGGACCGACTAGCGGGAATCTTTTCTTC.

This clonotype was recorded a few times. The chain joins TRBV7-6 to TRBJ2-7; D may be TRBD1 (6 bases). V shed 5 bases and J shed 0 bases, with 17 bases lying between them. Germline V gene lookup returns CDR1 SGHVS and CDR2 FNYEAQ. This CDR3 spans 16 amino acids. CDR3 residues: CASSMSRDTNSYEQYF. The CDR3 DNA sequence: TGTGCCAGCAGCATGTCCCGGGACACGAACTCCTACGAGCAGTACTTC.

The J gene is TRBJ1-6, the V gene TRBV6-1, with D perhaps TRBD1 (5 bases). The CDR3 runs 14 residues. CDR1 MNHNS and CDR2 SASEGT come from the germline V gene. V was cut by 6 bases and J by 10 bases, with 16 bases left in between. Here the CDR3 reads CASSSTGRESPLHF. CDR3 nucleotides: TGTGCCAGCAGCTCCACGGGACGGGAGTCACCCCTCCACTTT.

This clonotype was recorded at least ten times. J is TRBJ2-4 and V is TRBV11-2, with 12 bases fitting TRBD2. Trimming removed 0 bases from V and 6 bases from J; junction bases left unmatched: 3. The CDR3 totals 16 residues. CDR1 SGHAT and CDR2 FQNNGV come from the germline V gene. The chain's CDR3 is CASSLDPGLAGNIQYF. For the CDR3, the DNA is TGTGCCAGCAGCTTAGATCCGGGACTAGCGGGAAACATTCAGTACTTC. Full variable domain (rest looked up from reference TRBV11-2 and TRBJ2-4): EAGVAQSPRYKIIEKRQSVAFWCNPISGHATLYWYQQILGQGPKLLIQFQNNGVVDDSQLPKDRFSAERLKGVDSTLKIQPAKLEDSAVYLCASSLDPGLAGNIQYFGAGTRLSVL.

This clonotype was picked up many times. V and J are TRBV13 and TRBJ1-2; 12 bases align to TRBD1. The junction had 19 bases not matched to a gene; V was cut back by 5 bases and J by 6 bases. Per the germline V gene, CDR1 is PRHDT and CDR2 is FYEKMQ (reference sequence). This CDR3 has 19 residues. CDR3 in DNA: TGTGCCAGCAGCCGTCCCGAGGGGACAGGGGGCGAGTTCGGAGATGGCTACACCTTC. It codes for CASSRPEGTGGEFGDGYTF.

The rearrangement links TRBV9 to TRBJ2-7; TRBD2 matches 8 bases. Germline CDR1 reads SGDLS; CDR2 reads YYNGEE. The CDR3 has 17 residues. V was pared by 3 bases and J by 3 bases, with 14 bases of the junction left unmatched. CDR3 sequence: CASSADLRGGLHYEQYF. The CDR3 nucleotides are TGTGCCAGCAGCGCAGACCTGCGCGGGGGGTTACACTACGAGCAGTACTTC.

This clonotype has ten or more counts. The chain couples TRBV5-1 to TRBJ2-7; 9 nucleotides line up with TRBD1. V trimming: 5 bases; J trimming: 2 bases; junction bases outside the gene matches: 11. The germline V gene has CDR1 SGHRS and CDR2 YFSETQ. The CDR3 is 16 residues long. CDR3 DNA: TGCGCCAGCAGGGACTGGTTGGGACAGGGAGCCTACGAGCAGTACTTC. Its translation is CASRDWLGQGAYEQYF.

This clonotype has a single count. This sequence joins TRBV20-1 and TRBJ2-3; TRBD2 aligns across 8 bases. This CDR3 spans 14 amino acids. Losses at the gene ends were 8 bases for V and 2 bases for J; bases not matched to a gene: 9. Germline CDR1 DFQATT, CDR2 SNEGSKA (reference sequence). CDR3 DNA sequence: TGCAGTACTCTTGCGGGAGGCTTCACAGATACGCAGTATTTT. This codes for CSTLAGGFTDTQYF.

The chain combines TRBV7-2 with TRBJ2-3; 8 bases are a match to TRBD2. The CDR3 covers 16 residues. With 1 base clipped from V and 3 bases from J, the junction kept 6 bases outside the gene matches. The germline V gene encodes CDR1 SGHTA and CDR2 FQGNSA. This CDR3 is CASSLGSGGLTDTQYF. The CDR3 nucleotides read TGTGCCAGCAGCTTAGGTTCGGGAGGGCTGACAGATACGCAGTATTTT.

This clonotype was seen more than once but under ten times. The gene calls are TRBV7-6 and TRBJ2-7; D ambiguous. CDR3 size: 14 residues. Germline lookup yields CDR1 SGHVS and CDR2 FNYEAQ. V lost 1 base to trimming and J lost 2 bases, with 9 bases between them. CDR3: CASSLDPVAYEQYF. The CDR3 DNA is TGTGCCAGCAGCTTAGACCCAGTAGCCTACGAGCAGTACTTC. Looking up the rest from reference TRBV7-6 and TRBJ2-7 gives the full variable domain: GAGVSQSPRYKVTKRGQDVALRCDPISGHVSLYWYRQALGQGPEFLTYFNYEAQQDKSGLPNDRFSAERPEGSISTLTIQRTEQRDSAMYRCASSLDPVAYEQYFGPGTRLTVT.

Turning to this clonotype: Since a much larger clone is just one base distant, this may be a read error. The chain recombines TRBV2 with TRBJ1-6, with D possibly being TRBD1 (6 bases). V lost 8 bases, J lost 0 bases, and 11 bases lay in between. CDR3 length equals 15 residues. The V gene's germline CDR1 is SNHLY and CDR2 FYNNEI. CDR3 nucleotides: TGTGCCAGCTGCACAGGGAGCTCCTATAATTCACCCCTCCACTTT. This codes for CASCTGSSYNSPLHF.

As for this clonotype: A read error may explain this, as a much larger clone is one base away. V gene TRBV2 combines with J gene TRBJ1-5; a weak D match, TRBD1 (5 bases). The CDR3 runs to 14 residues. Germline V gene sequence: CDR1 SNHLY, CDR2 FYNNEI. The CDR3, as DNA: TGTGCCAGCAGCCCGACAGATAGCAATCAGGCCCAGCATTTT. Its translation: CASSPTDSNQAQHF.

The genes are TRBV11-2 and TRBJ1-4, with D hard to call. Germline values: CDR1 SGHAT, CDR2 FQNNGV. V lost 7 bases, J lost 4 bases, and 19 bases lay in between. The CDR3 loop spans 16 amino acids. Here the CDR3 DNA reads TGTGCCAGCACCCCGGGTAGGGATCGTGGTAATGAAAAACTGTTTTTT. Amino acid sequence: CASTPGRDRGNEKLFF.

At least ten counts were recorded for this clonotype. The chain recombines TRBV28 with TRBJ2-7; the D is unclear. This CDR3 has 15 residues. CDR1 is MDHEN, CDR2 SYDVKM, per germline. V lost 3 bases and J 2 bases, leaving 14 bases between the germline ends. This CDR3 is CASSFGLGTAYEQYF. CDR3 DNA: TGTGCCAGCAGTTTTGGCCTGGGCACAGCCTACGAGCAGTACTTC.

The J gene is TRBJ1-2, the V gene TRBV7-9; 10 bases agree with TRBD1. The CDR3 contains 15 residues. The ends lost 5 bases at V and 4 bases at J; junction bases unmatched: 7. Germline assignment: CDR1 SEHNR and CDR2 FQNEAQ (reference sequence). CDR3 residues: CASSDRDRGIYGYTF. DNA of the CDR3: TGTGCCAGCAGCGACCGGGACAGGGGTATCTATGGCTACACCTTC.

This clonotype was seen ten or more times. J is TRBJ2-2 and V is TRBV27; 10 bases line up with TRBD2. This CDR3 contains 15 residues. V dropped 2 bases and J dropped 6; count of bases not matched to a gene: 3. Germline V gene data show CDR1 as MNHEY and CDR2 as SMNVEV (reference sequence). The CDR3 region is CASSLLAGVAGELFF. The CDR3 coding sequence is TGTGCCAGCAGTTTACTAGCGGGAGTCGCCGGGGAGCTGTTTTTT.

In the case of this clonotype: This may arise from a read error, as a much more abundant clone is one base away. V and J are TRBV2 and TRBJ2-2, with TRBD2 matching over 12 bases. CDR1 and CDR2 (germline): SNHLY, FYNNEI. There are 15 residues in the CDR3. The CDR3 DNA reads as TGTGCCAGCAAGTGGACTAGCGGGAACACCGGGGAGCTGCTTTTT. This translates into CASKWTSGNTGELLF.